This TCR beta chain emerged from a study of cytomegalovirus exposure and HLA in healthy donors. Trimming shortened V by 2 bases and J by 1 base, and 11 bases separated the two germline ends. The CDR3 sequence is 15 residues long. Germline V gene data show CDR1 as MNHEY and CDR2 as SMNVEV (reference sequence). The primer mix had 60 Vbeta and 13 Jbeta primers. Here immunoSEQ multiplex PCR was the method, and the copy in TCRdb shows in-frame clones only, minus some. The sample holds some 150,000 clones, 50% to 75% seen once. The source is a woman between 40 and 55 years old in good health and CMV-seronegative. Sequenced input: PBMCs. The V gene is TRBV27, the J gene TRBJ1-2; D unresolved. This CDR3 reads CASSLRIAHNYGYTF. DNA of the CDR3: TGTGCCAGCAGTTTAAGGATAGCCCATAACTATGGCTACACCTTC.